Shown below are 25 T cell receptor beta chains from a single sample sequenced in a study of molecular identifiers for immune sequencing clone quantification. TCRdb processed the PCR reads anew with MiXCR; each CDR3 protein has one entry. The table includes about 68,000 distinct CDR3 sequences, approximately 18% detected once. Sequences were obtained from naive CD8+ T cells from blood, with Jurkat cell RNA spiked in. Subset meaning: FACS-sorted CD8+CD4-CCR7+CD45RA+ naive T cells. Source of these receptors: a human donor in good health. Some libraries in this study had Jurkat cell RNA spiked in.

This clonotype appeared many times. The gene calls are TRBV20-1 and TRBJ2-7; possibly TRBD1 for D (6 bases). CDR3 length: 14 amino acids. V dropped 0 bases and J dropped 2 bases, with 11 bases sitting between them. The germline gives CDR1 DFQATT, CDR2 SNEGSKA (reference sequence). CDR3 DNA sequence: TGCAGTGCTAGAGACAGGACAGCTACCTACGAGCAGTACTTC. Translation gives CSARDRTATYEQYF.

This clonotype was observed at least ten times. The chain recombines TRBV30 with TRBJ1-1; D not resolved. Germline V gene lookup returns CDR1 GTSNPN and CDR2 SVGIG (reference sequence). V shed 0 bases and J shed 7 bases, with 9 bases lying between them. This CDR3 contains 12 residues. The CDR3 region has the DNA TGTGCCTGGAGTGTATGGGCAGTTGAAGCTTTCTTT. Its protein is CAWSVWAVEAFF.

This clonotype was seen many times. The CDR3 nucleotides read TGCAGCTTCGCGATGAACACTGAAGCTTTCTTT. Translating gives CSFAMNTEAFF. The chain couples TRBV29-1 to TRBJ1-1, with D unresolved. The germline gives CDR1 SQVTM, CDR2 ANQGSEA. V dropped 8 bases and J dropped 0 bases, with 7 bases sitting between them. CDR3 length equals 11 residues.

This clonotype came up many times. Here the CDR3 DNA reads TGTGCCAGTTCTTTAGCGGGAGTGACAGATACGCAGTATTTT. This encodes CASSLAGVTDTQYF. The chain recombines TRBV28 with TRBJ2-3, with 9 positions matching TRBD2. Per the germline V gene, CDR1 is MDHEN and CDR2 is SYDVKM. CDR3 length: 14 residues. With V trimmed by 9 bases and J by 3 bases, 7 bases remained unmatched.

This clonotype was counted at least ten times. The chain links TRBV3-1 to TRBJ1-5; D is unresolved. The CDR3 contains 12 residues. CDR1 LGHDT and CDR2 YNNKEL come from the germline V gene (reference sequence). Trimming took 0 bases from V and 12 from J, leaving 9 bases between them. CDR3 sequence: CASSQEGSLQHF. The CDR3 DNA reads TGTGCCAGCAGCCAAGAGGGTAGTCTCCAGCATTTT. The variable domain in full, completed from reference TRBV3-1 and TRBJ1-5, reads DTAVSQTPKYLVTQMGNDKSIKCEQNLGHDTMYWYKQDSKKFLKIMFSYNNKELIINETVPNRFSPKSPDKAHLNLHINSLELGDSAVYFCASSQEGSLQHFGDGTRLSIL.

This clonotype came up a few times. Its ends do not fully match the called genes, so a read error is possible. This chain links TRBV7-9 with TRBJ2-1, with D possibly called TRBD1 or TRBD2 (5 bases each). CDR1 and CDR2 (germline): SEHNR, FQNEAQ (reference sequence). The CDR3 contains 16 residues. The CDR3 here is CASILHGAPSFNEQFF. DNA of the CDR3: TGTGCCAGCATCCTTCACGGGGCCCCCTCCTTCAATGAGCAGTTCTTC.

The V call is TRBV25-1, the J call TRBJ2-2; D may be TRBD2 (6 bases). This CDR3 has 16 residues. Germline assignment: CDR1 MGHDK and CDR2 SYGVNS. V gave up 3 bases and J gave up 6 bases, with 17 bases separating them. CDR3 DNA: TGTGCCAGCAGTGACCTGGGGACTCCGTTCGCCGGGGAGCTGTTTTTT. Its translation: CASSDLGTPFAGELFF.

This sequence joins TRBV18 and TRBJ2-7, with 13 bases identical to TRBD2. CDR1 and CDR2 (germline): KGHSH, LQKENI. The trim removed 8 bases at V and 6 bases at J, leaving 10 bases unmatched. This CDR3 is 15 amino acids long. CDR3 amino acids: CASNLGLAGDSEQYF. CDR3 nucleotide sequence: TGTGCCAGCAACCTAGGACTAGCGGGAGACTCCGAGCAGTACTTC.

Ten or more counts support this clonotype. V is TRBV27 and J is TRBJ2-3; TRBD2 matches at 9 bases. J lost 2 bases, V lost 4 bases, and 7 bases had no gene match. CDR1 and CDR2 from the germline V gene are MNHEY and SMNVEV (reference sequence). This CDR3 contains 16 residues. The CDR3 nucleotides are TGTGCCAGCAGTTCTTTAGCGGGAGAGTACACAGATACGCAGTATTTT. Its protein is CASSSLAGEYTDTQYF.

This clonotype showed up many times. In DNA form, the CDR3 reads TGCAGTGCTCCCCAGGGACTAGGGGATCAAGAGACCCAGTACTTC. Its translation: CSAPQGLGDQETQYF. The gene calls are TRBV20-1 and TRBJ2-5, with TRBD2 identical over 8 bases. V lost 5 bases and J lost 2; bases outside the gene matches: 10. The germline V gene encodes CDR1 DFQATT and CDR2 SNEGSKA (reference sequence). The CDR3 runs to 15 residues.

At least ten counts were recorded for this clonotype. This sequence joins TRBV27 and TRBJ2-1, with no clear D. V shed 3 bases and J shed 1 base, with 10 bases lying between them. In germline, CDR1 is MNHEY, CDR2 SMNVEV (reference sequence). The CDR3 extends over 15 amino acids. Here the CDR3 reads CASSFNPGSYNEQFF. DNA of the CDR3: TGTGCCAGCAGTTTTAATCCTGGATCCTACAATGAGCAGTTCTTC.

This clonotype was seen repeatedly, ten times or more. The genes are TRBV29-1 and TRBJ2-5, with D tentatively TRBD1 (7 bases). Germline V gene lookup returns CDR1 SQVTM and CDR2 ANQGSEA. CDR3 length: 16 residues. V was pared by 7 bases and J by 1 base, with 22 bases between. CDR3: CSGSTTGTWLQETQYF. The CDR3 coding sequence is TGCAGCGGCAGTACGACAGGGACTTGGCTCCAAGAGACCCAGTACTTC.

The chain combines TRBV12-3 or TRBV12-4 with TRBJ1-3, with a tentative D call TRBD1 (5 bases). The CDR3 is made up of 19 amino acids. V lost 7 bases, J lost 0 bases, and 25 bases lay in between. The CDR3 DNA is TGTGCCAGCACCCGATCAGGGAAGAGGTTAACATCCTCTGGAAACACCATATATTTT. It codes for CASTRSGKRLTSSGNTIYF.

This clonotype was seen at least ten times. The chain couples TRBV7-8 to TRBJ1-1; a possible D gene is TRBD1 (6 bases). This CDR3 has 13 amino acids. V lost 6 bases and J 5 bases, leaving 13 bases between the germline ends. CDR1 SGHVS and CDR2 FQNEAQ come from the germline V gene. CDR3 sequence reads: CASRAQGRTEAFF. The CDR3 nucleotides are TGTGCCAGCAGAGCACAGGGTCGAACTGAAGCTTTCTTT.

This clonotype was seen many times. This sequence joins TRBV12-3 or TRBV12-4 and TRBJ2-5; 12 nucleotides align to TRBD1. The CDR3 extends over 20 amino acids. Losses at the gene ends were 5 bases for V and 2 bases for J; bases not matched to a gene: 18. CDR3 nucleotides: TGTGCCAGCAGTAAATCCCCCTCCGGGACAGGGGGCAATGAACAAGAGACCCAGTACTTC. Protein: CASSKSPSGTGGNEQETQYF.

This clonotype was seen at least ten times. The chain carries TRBV7-9 and TRBJ2-7; D tentatively reads TRBD1 or TRBD2 (5 bases each). This CDR3 region has 13 residues. Trimming cost V 3 bases and J 7 bases, with 13 bases left between them. The germline CDR1 and CDR2 sequences are SEHNR and FQNEAQ (reference sequence). CDR3 DNA: TGTGCCAGCAGCTTCCTCTGGGACGGGGAGCAGTACTTC. Protein sequence: CASSFLWDGEQYF. The full variable domain, its missing parts supplied by reference TRBV7-9 and TRBJ2-7, is DTGVSQNPRHKITKRGQNVTFRCDPISEHNRLYWYRQTLGQGPEFLTYFQNEAQLEKSRLLSDRFSAERPKGSFSTLEIQRTEQGDSAMYLCASSFLWDGEQYFGPGTRLTVT.

Only a few counts were recorded for this clonotype. This chain joins TRBV5-6 and TRBJ2-5; D is uncertain. Per the germline V gene, CDR1 is SGHDT and CDR2 is YYEEEE. Trimming removed 4 bases from V and 4 bases from J, with 8 bases in between. There are 12 residues in the CDR3. The CDR3 protein is CASSPHIETQYF. The CDR3 coding sequence is TGTGCCAGCAGCCCCCACATAGAGACCCAGTACTTC.

This clonotype has more than one count but fewer than ten. CDR3 coding DNA: TGTGCCAGCACCTTTAATTCACCAGATACGCAGTATTTT. This encodes CASTFNSPDTQYF. This chain joins TRBV13 and TRBJ2-3; unclear D gene. Germline values: CDR1 PRHDT, CDR2 FYEKMQ (reference sequence). V was shortened by 7 bases and J by 4 bases, with 12 bases between the two germline ends. This CDR3 is 13 amino acids long.

This chain joins TRBV10-3 and TRBJ2-1; TRBD1 matches at 7 bases. The CDR3 is 16 residues long. The V and J ends lost 5 bases and 2 bases, in that order; junction bases with no gene match: 9. Germline V gives CDR1 ENHRY, CDR2 SYGVKD. CDR3 DNA sequence: TGTGCCATCAGTTTACAGGGGCCAGGACCCTACAATGAGCAGTTCTTC. Amino acids: CAISLQGPGPYNEQFF.

About this clonotype: This could be a read error, since a much larger clone is one nucleotide away. This chain uses TRBV19 with TRBJ1-1; D is unresolved. The germline CDR1 and CDR2 sequences are LNHDA and SQIVND (reference sequence). The length of the CDR3 is 12 residues. V was pared by 5 bases and J by 7 bases, with 11 bases between. CDR3 DNA: TGTGCCAGTAGTGTTCCAGGTCTTGAAGCTTTCTTT. Translating gives CASSVPGLEAFF.

This clonotype was seen repeatedly, ten times or more. The V and J genes are TRBV3-1 and TRBJ2-7; D ambiguous. The germline V gene has CDR1 LGHDT and CDR2 YNNKEL (reference sequence). Trimming cost V 3 bases and J 5 bases, with 5 bases left between them. This CDR3 has 11 residues. This CDR3 reads CASSHIDEQYF. The CDR3 DNA is TGTGCCAGCAGCCATATAGACGAGCAGTACTTC.

There are many counts of this clonotype. This chain links TRBV3-1 with TRBJ1-1; weak D call: TRBD1 (5 bases). Germline V gene lookup returns CDR1 LGHDT and CDR2 YNNKEL (reference sequence). CDR3 length: 14 amino acids. V lost 5 bases and J 3 bases, leaving 13 bases between the germline ends. The CDR3 coding sequence is TGTGCCAGCAGCGCACAGGTAAAGTACACTGAAGCTTTCTTT. Translation: CASSAQVKYTEAFF.

This clonotype occurred many times. The genes are TRBV20-1 and TRBJ2-1; tentative D call: TRBD2 (5 bases). The CDR3 consists of 13 residues. CDR1 DFQATT and CDR2 SNEGSKA come from the germline V gene (reference sequence). Trimming left V 2 bases short and J 4 bases short, with 9 bases between. The CDR3 region is CSARRRDYNEQFF. DNA of the CDR3: TGCAGTGCTAGACGACGGGATTACAATGAGCAGTTCTTC.

This clonotype has ten or more counts. V is TRBV20-1 and J is TRBJ2-1, with 9 bases aligning to TRBD2. After removal of 7 bases from V and 5 bases from J, the junction contained 6 bases not matched to a gene. The germline V gene encodes CDR1 DFQATT and CDR2 SNEGSKA (reference sequence). This CDR3 region has 13 residues. This CDR3 reads CSVQTSGNNEQFF. The CDR3 bases are TGCAGTGTTCAGACTAGCGGCAACAATGAGCAGTTCTTC.

This clonotype occurred a few times. The CDR3: CASGLTTVALNEQYF. In nucleotides, the CDR3 is TGTGCTAGTGGTTTGACAACGGTGGCGTTAAACGAGCAGTACTTC. The chain employs TRBV12-5 and TRBJ2-7, with D uncertain. Looked up from germline, CDR1 is LGHNT and CDR2 is FRNRAP. The CDR3 sequence is 15 residues long. V was trimmed by 2 bases and J by 5 bases, leaving 16 bases between them.